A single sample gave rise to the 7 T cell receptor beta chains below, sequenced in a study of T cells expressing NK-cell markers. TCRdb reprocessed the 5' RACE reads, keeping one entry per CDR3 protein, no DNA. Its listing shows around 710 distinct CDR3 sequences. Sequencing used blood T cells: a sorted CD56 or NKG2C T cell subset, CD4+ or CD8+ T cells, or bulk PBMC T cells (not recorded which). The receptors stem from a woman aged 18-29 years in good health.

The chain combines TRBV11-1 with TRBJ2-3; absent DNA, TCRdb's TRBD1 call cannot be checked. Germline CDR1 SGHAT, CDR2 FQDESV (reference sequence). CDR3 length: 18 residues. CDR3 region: CASGFWTIPGDGTDTQYF. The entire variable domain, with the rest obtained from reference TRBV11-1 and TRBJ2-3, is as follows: EAEVAQSPRYKITEKSQAVAFWCDPISGHATLYWYRQILGQGPELLVQFQDESVVDDSQLPKDRFSAERLKGVDSTLKIQPAELGDSAMYLCASGFWTIPGDGTDTQYFGPGTRLTVL.

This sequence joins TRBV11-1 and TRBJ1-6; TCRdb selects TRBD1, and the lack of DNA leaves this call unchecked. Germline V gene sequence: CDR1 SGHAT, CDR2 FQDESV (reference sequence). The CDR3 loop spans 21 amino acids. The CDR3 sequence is CASSPEWWRTGESTANSPLHF.

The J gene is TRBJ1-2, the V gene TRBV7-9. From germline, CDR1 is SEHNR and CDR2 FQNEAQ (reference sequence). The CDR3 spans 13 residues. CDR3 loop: CASSFREDHGYTF.

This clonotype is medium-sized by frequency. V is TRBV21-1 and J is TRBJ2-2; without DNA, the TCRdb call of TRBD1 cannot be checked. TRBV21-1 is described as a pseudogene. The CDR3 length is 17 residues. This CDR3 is CASSSRGQGASTGELFF.

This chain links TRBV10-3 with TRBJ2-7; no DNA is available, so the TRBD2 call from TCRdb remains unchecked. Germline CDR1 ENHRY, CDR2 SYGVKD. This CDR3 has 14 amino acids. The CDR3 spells CAIRIWEEGYEQYF.

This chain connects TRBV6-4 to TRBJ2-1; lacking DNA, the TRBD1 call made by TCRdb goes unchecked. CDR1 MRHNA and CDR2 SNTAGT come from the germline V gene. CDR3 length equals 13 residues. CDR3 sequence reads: CASSDRGHNEQFF.

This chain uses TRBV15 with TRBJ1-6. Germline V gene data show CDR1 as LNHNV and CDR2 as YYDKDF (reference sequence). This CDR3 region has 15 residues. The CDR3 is CATSKSTEWNSPLHF.